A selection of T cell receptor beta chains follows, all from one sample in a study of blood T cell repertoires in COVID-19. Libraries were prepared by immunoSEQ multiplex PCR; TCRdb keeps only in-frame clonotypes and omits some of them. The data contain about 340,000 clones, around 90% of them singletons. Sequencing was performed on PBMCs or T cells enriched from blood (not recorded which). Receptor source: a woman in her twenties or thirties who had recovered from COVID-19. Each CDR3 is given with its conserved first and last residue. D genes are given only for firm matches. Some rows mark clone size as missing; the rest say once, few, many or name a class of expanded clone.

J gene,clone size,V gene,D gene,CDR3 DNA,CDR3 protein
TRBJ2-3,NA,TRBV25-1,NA,TGTGCCAGCAGGAGAACAGGGGGGGGAGATACGCAGTATTTT,CASRRTGGGDTQYF
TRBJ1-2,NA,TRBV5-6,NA,TGTGCCAGCAGCCGACAGAGGAGGGAGAAAAACTATGGCTACACCTTC,CASSRQRREKNYGYTF
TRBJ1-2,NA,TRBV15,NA,TGTGCCACCAGCAGAGATGGTTTAGACTACACCTTC,CATSRDGLDYTF
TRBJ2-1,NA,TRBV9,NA,TGTGCCAGCAGCGTAGATGGACTGGGCTCCTACAATGAGCAGTTCTTC,CASSVDGLGSYNEQFF
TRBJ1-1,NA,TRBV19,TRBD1,TGTGCCAGTATTACAGGGGGCTCGATCACTGAAGCTTTCTTT,CASITGGSITEAFF
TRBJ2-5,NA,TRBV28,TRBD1,TGTGCCAGCAGCCTACAGGGGGCTCGGGAGACCCAGTACTTC,CASSLQGARETQYF
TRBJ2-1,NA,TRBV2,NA,TGTGCCAGCAGACTAGACTCCTACAATGAGCAGTTCTTC,CASRLDSYNEQFF
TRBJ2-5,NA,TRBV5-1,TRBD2,TGCGCCAGCAGCCCCGGGACTAACCAAGAGACCCAGTACTTC,CASSPGTNQETQYF
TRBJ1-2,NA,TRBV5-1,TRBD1,TGCGCCAGCAGCTCGTGGACAGGTGCTGGCTACACCTTC,CASSSWTGAGYTF
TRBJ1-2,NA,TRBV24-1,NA,TGTGCCACCAGTGACGGCGGCCGAGCAAACTATGGCTACACCTTC,CATSDGGRANYGYTF
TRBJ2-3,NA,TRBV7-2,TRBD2,TGTGCCAGCAGCCTCCGGGGGGGAGAGCGCACAGATACGCAGTATTTT,CASSLRGGERTDTQYF
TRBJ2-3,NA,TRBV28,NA,TGTGCCAGCAGTTTATTGGGGGCCGGCACAGATACGCAGTATTTT,CASSLLGAGTDTQYF
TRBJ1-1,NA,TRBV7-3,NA,TGTGCCAGCCGCCTGGGGCCGAACACTGAAGCTTTCTTT,CASRLGPNTEAFF
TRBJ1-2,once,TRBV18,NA,TGTGCCAGCTCACCACCGGTAGGGACACAAGGCTATGGCTACACCTTC,CASSPPVGTQGYGYTF
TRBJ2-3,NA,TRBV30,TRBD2,TGTGCCTGGAGTAGCGGGGGGTCAGATACGCAGTATTTT,CAWSSGGSDTQYF
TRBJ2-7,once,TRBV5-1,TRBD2,TGCGCCAGCAGGCCCGGGACTAGCAATACCTACGAGCAGTACTTC,CASRPGTSNTYEQYF